Each of the 10 T cell receptor beta chains below was sequenced from the same sample in a study of blood T cells in healthy people across ages. A second PCR of about 7 to 11 cycles used a sample-barcoded 5' primer and a J-beta primer mix. TCRdb re-analysed the 5' RACE reads in MiXCR, keeping a single row per CDR3 protein. The sample lists 450,000 to 700,000 distinct CDR3 sequences; approximately 25% were seen once. Source material: blood. The receptors stem from a woman aged 70-85 years in good health.

The CDR3 coding sequence is TGTGCCAGCAGCTTGACTAGTGGATTCCACGAGCAGTACTTC. Translated: CASSLTSGFHEQYF. The chain uses TRBV7-9 and TRBJ2-5; TRBD2 is a possible D gene (6 bases). The J call is uncertain, as TRBJ2-7 better fits the DNA end. CDR3 size: 14 residues. From germline, CDR1 is SEHNR and CDR2 FQNEAQ (reference sequence).

The CDR3 spells CSAGQAADQPQHF. CDR3 coding DNA: TGCAGCGCAGGACAGGCTGCGGATCAGCCCCAGCATTTT. The chain has TRBV29-1 and TRBJ1-5, with TRBD1 matching 7 bases. This CDR3 has 13 amino acids. Germline assignment: CDR1 SQVTM and CDR2 ANQGSEA. J gave up 5 bases and V 7 bases, and 8 bases lay outside the gene matches.

This clonotype appeared a few times. The chain combines TRBV15 with TRBJ2-5; 11 nucleotides match TRBD1. This CDR3 has 16 residues. Trimming removed 2 bases from V and 5 bases from J; junction bases left unmatched: 7. Germline CDR1 is LNHNV and CDR2 is YYDKDF (reference sequence). The DNA of the CDR3 is TGTGCCACCAGCAGAACCTTAGGGACAGGGGGTGAGACCCAGTACTTC. Translation gives CATSRTLGTGGETQYF. The full variable domain, in which reference TRBV15 and TRBJ2-5 provide the parts outside the CDR3, is DAMVIQNPRYQVTQFGKPVTLSCSQTLNHNVMYWYQQKSSQAPKLLFHYYDKDFNNEADTPDNFQSRRPNTSFCFLDIRSPGLGDTAMYLCATSRTLGTGGETQYFGPGTRLLVL.

The CDR3 region is CSARDFRSGQVNNEQFF. DNA for the CDR3: TGCAGTGCTAGAGATTTTAGGTCGGGACAGGTAAACAATGAGCAGTTCTTC. The chain carries TRBV20-1 and TRBJ2-5; 8 nucleotides line up with TRBD1. The J call may be incorrect, as the DNA end agrees better with TRBJ2-1. The germline gives CDR1 DFQATT, CDR2 SNEGSKA (reference sequence). CDR3 length: 17 amino acids.

This clonotype was counted a few times. The CDR3 reads CASSLRINSGNTIYF. CDR3 coding DNA: TGTGCCAGCAGTTTACGGATAAACTCTGGAAACACCATATATTTT. The chain is built from TRBV12-3 or TRBV12-4 and TRBJ1-3; D gene uncertain. CDR3 length: 15 residues. V shed 2 bases and J shed 0 bases, with 8 bases lying between them.

The gene calls are TRBV21-1 and TRBJ2-3; the table assigns TRBD1, which was not confirmed against the DNA. TRBV21-1 is classified as a pseudogene. The CDR3 extends over 19 amino acids. The CDR3 is CASSKESFPSWDSRDTQYF. As DNA, the CDR3 is TGTGCCAGCAGCAAAGAAAGCTTCCCCTCGTGGGACAGTAGGGATACGCAGTATTTT.

The rearrangement uses TRBV4-2 and TRBJ1-2, with D perhaps matching TRBD1 (6 bases). Per germline, CDR1 LGHNA and CDR2 YNFKEQ. The germline V and J ends were trimmed by 4 bases and 6 bases, with 15 bases remaining between them. The length of the CDR3 is 14 residues. CDR3 in DNA: TGTGCCAGCAGCCTAGAACAGGGAGAGGATGGCTACACCTTC. Translated, it gives CASSLEQGEDGYTF.

This clonotype occurred a few times. The CDR3, as DNA: TGCAGCGCCAACGTCGACAGTGCGACTGAAGCTTTCTTT. The encoded protein is CSANVDSATEAFF. V gene TRBV29-1 combines with J gene TRBJ1-1; D might be TRBD1 (5 bases). The V end was cut by 7 bases, the J end by 5 bases, with 17 bases between. The CDR3 is 13 residues long. Looked up from germline, CDR1 is SQVTM and CDR2 is ANQGSEA.

The chain recombines TRBV20-1 with TRBJ1-2, with 9 bases identical to TRBD1. In germline, CDR1 is DFQATT, CDR2 SNEGSKA (reference sequence). V was clipped by 4 bases and J by 8 bases; unmatched bases: 5. The CDR3 runs to 12 residues. CDR3 protein: CSATDRGEGYTF. For the CDR3, the DNA is TGCAGTGCTACCGACAGGGGGGAGGGCTACACCTTC.

The J gene is TRBJ2-1, the V gene TRBV5-1; no definite D call. In germline, CDR1 is SGHRS, CDR2 YFSETQ. V was trimmed by 1 base and J by 0 bases, leaving 11 bases between them. This CDR3 contains 16 residues. CDR3 region: CASSLSAASSYNEQFF. The CDR3 bases are TGCGCCAGCAGCTTGAGTGCGGCAAGCTCCTACAATGAGCAGTTCTTC.